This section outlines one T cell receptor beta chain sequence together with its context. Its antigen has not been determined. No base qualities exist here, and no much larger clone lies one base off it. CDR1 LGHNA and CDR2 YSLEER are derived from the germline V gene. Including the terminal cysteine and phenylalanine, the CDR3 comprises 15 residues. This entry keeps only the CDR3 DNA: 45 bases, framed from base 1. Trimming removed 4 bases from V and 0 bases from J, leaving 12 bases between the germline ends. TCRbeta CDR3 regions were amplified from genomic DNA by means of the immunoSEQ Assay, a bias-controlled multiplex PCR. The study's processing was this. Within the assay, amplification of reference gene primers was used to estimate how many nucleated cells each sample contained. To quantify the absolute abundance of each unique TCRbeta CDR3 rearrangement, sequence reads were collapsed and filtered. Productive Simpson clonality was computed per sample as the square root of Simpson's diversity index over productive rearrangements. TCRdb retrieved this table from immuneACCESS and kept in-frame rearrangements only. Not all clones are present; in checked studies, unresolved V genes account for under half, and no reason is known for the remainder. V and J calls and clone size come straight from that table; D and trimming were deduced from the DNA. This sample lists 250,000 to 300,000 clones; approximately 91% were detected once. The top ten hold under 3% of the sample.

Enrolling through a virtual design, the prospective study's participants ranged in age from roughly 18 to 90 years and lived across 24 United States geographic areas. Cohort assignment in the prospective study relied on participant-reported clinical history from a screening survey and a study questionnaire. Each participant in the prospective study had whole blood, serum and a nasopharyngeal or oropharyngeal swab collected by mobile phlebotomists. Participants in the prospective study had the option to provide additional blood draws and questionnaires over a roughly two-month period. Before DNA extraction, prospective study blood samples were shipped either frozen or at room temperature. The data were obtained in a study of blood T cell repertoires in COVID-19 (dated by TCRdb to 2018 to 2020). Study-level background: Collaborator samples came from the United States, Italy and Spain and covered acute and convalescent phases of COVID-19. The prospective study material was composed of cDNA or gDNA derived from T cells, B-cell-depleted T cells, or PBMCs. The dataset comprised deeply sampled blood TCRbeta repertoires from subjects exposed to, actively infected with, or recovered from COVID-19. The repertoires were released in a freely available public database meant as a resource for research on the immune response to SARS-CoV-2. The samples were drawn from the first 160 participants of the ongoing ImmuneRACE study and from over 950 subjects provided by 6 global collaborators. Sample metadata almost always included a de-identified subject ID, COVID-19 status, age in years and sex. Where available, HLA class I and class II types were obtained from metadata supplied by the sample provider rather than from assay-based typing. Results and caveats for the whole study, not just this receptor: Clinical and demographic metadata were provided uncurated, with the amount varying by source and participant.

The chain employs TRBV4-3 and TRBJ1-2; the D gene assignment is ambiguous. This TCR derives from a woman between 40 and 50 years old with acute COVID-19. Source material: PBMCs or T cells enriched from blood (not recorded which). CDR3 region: CASSPGAAANYGYTF. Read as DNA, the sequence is TGCGCCAGCAGCCCGGGAGCAGCAGCTAACTATGGCTACACCTTC.